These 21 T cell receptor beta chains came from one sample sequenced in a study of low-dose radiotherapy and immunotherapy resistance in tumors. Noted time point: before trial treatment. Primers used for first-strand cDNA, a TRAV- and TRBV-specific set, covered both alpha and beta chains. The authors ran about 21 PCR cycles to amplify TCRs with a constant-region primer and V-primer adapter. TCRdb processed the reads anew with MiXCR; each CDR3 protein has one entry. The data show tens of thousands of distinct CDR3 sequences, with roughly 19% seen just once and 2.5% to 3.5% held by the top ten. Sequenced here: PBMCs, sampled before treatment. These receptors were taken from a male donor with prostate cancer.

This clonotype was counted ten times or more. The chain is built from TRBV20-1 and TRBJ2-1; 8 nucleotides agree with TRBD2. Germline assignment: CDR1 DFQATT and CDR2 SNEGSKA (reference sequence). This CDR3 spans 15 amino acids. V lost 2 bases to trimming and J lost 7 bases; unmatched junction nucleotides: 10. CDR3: CSARLPSGGSNEQFF. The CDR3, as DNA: TGCAGTGCTAGACTTCCCAGCGGGGGATCTAATGAGCAGTTCTTC.

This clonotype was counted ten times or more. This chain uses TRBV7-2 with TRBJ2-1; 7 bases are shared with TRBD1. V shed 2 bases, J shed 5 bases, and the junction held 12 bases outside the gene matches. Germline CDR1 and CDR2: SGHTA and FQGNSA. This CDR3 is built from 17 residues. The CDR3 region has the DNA TGTGCCAGCAGCTTACCGTTTAGAGGGACAGTCAACAATGAGCAGTTCTTC. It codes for CASSLPFRGTVNNEQFF.

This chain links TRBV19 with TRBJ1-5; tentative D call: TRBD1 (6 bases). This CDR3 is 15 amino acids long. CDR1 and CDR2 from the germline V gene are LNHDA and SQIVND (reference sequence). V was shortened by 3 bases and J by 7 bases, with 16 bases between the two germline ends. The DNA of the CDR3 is TGTGCCAGTAGTATCGGTTCAGGGGTCGGACAGCCCCAGCATTTT. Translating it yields CASSIGSGVGQPQHF.

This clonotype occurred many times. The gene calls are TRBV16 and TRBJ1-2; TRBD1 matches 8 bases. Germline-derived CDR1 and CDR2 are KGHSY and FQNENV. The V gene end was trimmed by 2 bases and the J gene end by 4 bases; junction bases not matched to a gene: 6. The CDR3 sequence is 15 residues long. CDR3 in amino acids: CASSQGQGGGYGYTF. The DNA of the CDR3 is TGTGCCAGCAGCCAAGGACAGGGCGGAGGCTATGGCTACACCTTC.

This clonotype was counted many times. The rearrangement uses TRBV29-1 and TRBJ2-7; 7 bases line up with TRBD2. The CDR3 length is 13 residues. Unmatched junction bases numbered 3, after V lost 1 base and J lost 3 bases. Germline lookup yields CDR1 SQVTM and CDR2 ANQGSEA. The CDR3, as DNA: TGCAGCGTTGAAGGGGAGGGGCTCTACGAGCAGTACTTC. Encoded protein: CSVEGEGLYEQYF.

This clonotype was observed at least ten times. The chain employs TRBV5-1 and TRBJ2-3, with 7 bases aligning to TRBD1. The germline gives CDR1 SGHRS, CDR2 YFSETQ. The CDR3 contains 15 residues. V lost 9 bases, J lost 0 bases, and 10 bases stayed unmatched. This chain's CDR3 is CATASPGQSTDTQYF. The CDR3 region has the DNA TGCGCCACCGCCTCTCCGGGACAGAGCACAGATACGCAGTATTTT.

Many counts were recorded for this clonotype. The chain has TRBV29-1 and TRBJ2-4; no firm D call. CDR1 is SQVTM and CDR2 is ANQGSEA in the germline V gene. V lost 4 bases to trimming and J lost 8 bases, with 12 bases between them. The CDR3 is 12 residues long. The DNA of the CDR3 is TGCAGCGTTGTGGGGTCCCAGGACATTCAGTACTTC. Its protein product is CSVVGSQDIQYF. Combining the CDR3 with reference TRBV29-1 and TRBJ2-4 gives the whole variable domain SAVISQKPSRDICQRGTSLTIQCQVDSQVTMMFWYRQQPGQSLTLIATANQGSEATYESGFVIDKFPISRPNLTFSTLTVSNMSPEDSSIYLCSVVGSQDIQYFGAGTRLSVL.

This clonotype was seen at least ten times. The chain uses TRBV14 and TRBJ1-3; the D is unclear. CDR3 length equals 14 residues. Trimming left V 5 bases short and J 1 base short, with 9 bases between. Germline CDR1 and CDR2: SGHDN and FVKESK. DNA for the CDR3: TGTGCCAGCAGCGCATACAGATCTGGAAACACCATATATTTT. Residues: CASSAYRSGNTIYF.

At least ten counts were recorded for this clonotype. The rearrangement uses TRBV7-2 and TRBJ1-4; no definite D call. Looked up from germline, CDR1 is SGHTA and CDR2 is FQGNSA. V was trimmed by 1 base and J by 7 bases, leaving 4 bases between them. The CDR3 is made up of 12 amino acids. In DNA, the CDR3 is TGTGCCAGCAGCTTAGTGGGTGAAAAACTGTTTTTT. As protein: CASSLVGEKLFF.

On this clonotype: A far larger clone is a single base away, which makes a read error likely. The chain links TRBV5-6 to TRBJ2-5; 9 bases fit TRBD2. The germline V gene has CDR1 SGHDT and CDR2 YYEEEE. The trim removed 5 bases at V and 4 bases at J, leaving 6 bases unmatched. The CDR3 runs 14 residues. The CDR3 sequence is CASSFSGGGETQYF. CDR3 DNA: TGTGCCAGCAGTTTTAGCGGGGGTGGAGAGACCCAGTACTTC.

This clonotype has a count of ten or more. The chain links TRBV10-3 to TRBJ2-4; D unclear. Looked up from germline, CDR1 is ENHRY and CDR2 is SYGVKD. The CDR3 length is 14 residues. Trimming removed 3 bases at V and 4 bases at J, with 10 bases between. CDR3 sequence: CAISDYGPKNIQYF. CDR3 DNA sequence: TGTGCCATCAGTGATTACGGGCCTAAAAACATTCAGTACTTC.

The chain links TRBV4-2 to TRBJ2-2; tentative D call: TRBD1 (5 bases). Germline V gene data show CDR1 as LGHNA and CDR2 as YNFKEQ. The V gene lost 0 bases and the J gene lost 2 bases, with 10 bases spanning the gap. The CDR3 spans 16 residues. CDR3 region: CASSQDIQANTGELFF. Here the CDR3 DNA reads TGTGCCAGCAGCCAAGATATACAGGCCAACACCGGGGAGCTGTTTTTT.

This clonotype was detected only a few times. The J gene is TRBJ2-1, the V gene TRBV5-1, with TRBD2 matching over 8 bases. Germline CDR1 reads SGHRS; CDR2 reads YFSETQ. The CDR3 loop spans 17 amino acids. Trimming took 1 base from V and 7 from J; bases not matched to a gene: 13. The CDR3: CASSLQGGGLLGNEQFF. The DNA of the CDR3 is TGCGCCAGCAGCTTGCAGGGCGGGGGGTTATTAGGGAATGAGCAGTTCTTC.

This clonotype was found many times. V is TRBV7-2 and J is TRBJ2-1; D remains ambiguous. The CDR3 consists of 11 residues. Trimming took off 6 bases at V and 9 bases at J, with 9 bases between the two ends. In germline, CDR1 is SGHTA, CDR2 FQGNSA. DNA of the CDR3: TGTGCCAGCAGTCCTCTTATTGAGCAGTTCTTC. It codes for CASSPLIEQFF.

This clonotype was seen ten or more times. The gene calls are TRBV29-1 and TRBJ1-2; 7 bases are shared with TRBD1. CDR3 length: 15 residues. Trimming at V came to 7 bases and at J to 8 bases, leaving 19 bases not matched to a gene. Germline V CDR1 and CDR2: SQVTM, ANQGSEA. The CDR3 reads CSAGGRTGAASGYTF. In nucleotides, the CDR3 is TGCAGCGCGGGCGGGAGAACAGGGGCGGCGTCCGGCTACACCTTC.

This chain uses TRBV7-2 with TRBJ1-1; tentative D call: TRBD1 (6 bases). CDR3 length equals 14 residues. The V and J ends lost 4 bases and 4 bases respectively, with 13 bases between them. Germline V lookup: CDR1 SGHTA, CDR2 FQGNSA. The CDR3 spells CASSWGVGATEAFF. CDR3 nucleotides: TGTGCCAGCAGCTGGGGAGTGGGGGCCACTGAAGCTTTCTTT.

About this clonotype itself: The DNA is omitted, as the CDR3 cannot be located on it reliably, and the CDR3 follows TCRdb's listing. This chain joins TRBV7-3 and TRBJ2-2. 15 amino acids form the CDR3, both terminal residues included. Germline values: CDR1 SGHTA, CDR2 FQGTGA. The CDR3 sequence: CASGGPLNTGELFFF.

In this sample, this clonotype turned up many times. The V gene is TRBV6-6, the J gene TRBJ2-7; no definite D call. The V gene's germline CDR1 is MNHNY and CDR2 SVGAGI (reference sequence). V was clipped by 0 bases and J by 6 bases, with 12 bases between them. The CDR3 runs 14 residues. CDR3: CASSYSGLTGEQYF. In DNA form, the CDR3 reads TGTGCCAGCAGTTACTCGGGGTTAACGGGCGAGCAGTACTTC.

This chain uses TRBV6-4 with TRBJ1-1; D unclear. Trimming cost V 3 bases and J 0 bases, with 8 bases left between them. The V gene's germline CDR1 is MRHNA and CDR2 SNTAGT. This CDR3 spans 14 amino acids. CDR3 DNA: TGTGCCAGCAGTGAGACCGAAATGAACACTGAAGCTTTCTTT. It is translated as CASSETEMNTEAFF.

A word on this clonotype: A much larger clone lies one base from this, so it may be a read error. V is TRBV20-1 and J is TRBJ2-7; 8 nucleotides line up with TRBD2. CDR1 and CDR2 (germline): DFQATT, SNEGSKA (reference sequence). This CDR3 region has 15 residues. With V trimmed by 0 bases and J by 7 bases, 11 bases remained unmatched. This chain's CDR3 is CSARDPGGGVNEQYF. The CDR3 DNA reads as TGCAGTGCTAGAGATCCCGGGGGGGGGGTAAATGAGCAGTACTTC.

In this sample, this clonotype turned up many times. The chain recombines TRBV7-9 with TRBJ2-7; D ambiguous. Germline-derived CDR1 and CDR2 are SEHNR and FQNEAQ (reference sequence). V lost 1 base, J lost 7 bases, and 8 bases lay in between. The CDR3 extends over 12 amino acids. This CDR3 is CASSLVIEEQYF. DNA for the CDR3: TGTGCCAGCAGCTTAGTTATTGAGGAGCAGTACTTC.